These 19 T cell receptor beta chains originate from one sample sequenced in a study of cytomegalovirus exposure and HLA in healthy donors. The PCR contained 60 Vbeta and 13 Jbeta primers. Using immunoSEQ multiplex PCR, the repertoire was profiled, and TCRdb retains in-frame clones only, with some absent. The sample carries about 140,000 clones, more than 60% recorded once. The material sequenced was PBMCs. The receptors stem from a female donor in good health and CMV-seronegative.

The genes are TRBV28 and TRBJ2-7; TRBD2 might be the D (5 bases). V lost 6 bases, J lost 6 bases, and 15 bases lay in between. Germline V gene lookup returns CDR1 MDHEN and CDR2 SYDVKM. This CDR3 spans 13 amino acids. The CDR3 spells CASRADGVFEQYF. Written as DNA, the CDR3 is TGTGCCAGCAGGGCGGACGGGGTATTCGAGCAGTACTTC.

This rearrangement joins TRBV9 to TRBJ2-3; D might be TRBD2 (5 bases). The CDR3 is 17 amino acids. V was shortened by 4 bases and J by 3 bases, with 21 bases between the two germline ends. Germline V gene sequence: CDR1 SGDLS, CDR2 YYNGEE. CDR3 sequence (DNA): TGTGCCAGCAGCCCCACCACGAGGGCCGTCGTAACAGATACGCAGTATTTT. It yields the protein CASSPTTRAVVTDTQYF.

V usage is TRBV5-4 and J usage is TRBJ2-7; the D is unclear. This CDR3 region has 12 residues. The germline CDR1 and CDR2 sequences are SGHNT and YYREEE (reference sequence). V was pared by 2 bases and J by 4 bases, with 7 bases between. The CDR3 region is CASSFDTYEQYF. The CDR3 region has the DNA TGTGCCAGCAGCTTTGATACATACGAGCAGTACTTC.

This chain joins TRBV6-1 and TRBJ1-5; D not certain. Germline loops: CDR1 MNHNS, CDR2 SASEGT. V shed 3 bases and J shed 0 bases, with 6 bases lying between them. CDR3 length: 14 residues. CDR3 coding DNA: TGTGCCAGCAGTGATTACATTAGCAATCAGCCCCAGCATTTT. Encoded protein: CASSDYISNQPQHF.

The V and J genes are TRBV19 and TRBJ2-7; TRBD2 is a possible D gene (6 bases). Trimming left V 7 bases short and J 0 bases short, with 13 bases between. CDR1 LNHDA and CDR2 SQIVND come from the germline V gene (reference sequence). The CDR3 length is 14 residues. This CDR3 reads CASTPRGSSYEQYF. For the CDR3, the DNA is TGTGCCAGTACCCCCCGGGGGAGCTCCTACGAGCAGTACTTC.

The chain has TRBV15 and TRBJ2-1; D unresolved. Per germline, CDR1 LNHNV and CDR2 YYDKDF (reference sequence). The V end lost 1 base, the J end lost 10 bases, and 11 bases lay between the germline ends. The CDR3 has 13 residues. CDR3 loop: CATSRVIGGEQFF. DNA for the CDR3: TGTGCCACCAGCAGAGTAATTGGCGGCGAGCAGTTCTTC. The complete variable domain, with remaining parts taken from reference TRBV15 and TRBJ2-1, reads DAMVIQNPRYQVTQFGKPVTLSCSQTLNHNVMYWYQQKSSQAPKLLFHYYDKDFNNEADTPDNFQSRRPNTSFCFLDIRSPGLGDTAMYLCATSRVIGGEQFFGPGTRLTVL.

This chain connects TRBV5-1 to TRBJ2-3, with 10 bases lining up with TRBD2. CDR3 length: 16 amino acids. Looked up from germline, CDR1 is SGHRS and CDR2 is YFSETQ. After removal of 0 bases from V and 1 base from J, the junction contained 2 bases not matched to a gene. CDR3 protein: CASSLVGTSGTDTQYF. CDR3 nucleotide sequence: TGCGCCAGCAGCTTGGTAGGGACTAGCGGCACAGATACGCAGTATTTT.

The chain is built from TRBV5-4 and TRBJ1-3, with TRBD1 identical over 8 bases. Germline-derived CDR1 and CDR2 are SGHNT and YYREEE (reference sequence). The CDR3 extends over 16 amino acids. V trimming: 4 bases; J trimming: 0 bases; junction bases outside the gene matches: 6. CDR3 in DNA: TGTGCCAGCAGCCAAGGGGGGACAGGCTCTGGAAACACCATATATTTT. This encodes CASSQGGTGSGNTIYF.

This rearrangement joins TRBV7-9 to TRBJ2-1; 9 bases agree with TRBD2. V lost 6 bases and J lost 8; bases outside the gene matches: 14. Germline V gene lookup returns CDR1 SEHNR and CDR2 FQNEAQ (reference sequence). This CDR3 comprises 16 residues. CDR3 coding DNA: TGTGCCAGCAGTTTTCGAGGGCTAGCGGGATCCGATGAGCAGTTCTTC. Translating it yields CASSFRGLAGSDEQFF.

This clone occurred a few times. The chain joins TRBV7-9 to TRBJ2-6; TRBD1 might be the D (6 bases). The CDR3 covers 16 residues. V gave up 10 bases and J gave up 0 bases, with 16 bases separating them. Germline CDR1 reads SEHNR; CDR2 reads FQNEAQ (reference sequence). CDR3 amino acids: CATYRDTDSGANVLTF. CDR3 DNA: TGTGCCACATACAGGGATACCGACTCTGGGGCCAACGTCCTGACTTTC.

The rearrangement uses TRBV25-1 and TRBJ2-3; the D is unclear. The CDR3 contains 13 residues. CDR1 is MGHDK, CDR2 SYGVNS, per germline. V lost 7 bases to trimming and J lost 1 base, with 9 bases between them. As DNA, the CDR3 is TGTGCCAGCAAGAGACTCGGCACAGATACGCAGTATTTT. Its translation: CASKRLGTDTQYF. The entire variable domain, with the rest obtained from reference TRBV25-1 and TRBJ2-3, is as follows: EADIYQTPRYLVIGTGKKITLECSQTMGHDKMYWYQQDPGMELHLIHYSYGVNSTEKGDLSSESTVSRIRTEHFPLTLESARPSHTSQYLCASKRLGTDTQYFGPGTRLTVL.

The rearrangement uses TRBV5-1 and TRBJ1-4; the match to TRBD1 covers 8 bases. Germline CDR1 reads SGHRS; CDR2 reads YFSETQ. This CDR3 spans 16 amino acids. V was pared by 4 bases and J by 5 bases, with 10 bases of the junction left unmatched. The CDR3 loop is CASSPDGQGLNEKLFF. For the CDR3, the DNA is TGCGCCAGCAGCCCGGACGGACAGGGATTAAATGAAAAACTGTTTTTT.

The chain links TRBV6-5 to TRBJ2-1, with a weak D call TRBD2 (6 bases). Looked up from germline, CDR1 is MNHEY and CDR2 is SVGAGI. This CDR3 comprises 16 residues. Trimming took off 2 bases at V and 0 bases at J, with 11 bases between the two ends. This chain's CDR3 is CASSYASASSYNEQFF. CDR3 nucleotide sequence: TGTGCCAGCAGTTACGCTAGCGCGAGCTCCTACAATGAGCAGTTCTTC.

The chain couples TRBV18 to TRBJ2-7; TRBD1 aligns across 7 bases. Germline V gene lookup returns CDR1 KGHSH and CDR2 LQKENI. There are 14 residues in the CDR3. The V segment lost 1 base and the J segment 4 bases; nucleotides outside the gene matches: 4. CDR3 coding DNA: TGTGCCAGCTCACCACGACAGGGTTTTTACGAGCAGTACTTC. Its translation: CASSPRQGFYEQYF. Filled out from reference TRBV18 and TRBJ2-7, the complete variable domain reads NAGVMQNPRHLVRRRGQEARLRCSPMKGHSHVYWYRQLPEEGLKFMVYLQKENIIDESGMPKERFSAEFPKEGPSILRIQQVVRGDSAAYFCASSPRQGFYEQYFGPGTRLTVT.

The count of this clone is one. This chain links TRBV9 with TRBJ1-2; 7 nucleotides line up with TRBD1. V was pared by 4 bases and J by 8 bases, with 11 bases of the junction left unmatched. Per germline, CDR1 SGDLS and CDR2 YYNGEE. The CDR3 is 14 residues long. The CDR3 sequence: CASSSRQGSDGYTF. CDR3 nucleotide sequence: TGTGCCAGCAGCTCACGACAGGGATCGGACGGCTACACCTTC.

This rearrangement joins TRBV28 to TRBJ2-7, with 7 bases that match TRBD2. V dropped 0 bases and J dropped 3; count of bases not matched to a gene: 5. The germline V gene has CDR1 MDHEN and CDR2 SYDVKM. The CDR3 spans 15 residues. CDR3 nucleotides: TGTGCCAGCAGTTTATGGGCTAGCGGAAACTACGAGCAGTACTTC. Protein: CASSLWASGNYEQYF.

The CDR3 loop reads CASSQERQLGNIQYF. Written as DNA, the CDR3 is TGTGCCAGCAGCCAAGAAAGACAGTTGGGGAACATTCAGTACTTC. The chain links TRBV4-2 to TRBJ2-4; D is perhaps TRBD1 (5 bases). The CDR3 sequence is 15 residues long. Trimming cost V 0 bases and J 7 bases, with 13 bases left between them. The germline V gene encodes CDR1 LGHNA and CDR2 YNFKEQ.

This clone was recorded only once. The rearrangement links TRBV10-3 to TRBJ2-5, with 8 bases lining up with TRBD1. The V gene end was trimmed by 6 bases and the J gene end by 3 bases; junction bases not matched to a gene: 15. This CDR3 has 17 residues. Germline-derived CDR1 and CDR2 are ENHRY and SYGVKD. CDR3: CAIRSGEGRDRKETQYF. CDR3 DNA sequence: TGTGCCATCAGATCGGGAGAGGGCCGGGACAGGAAAGAGACCCAGTACTTC.

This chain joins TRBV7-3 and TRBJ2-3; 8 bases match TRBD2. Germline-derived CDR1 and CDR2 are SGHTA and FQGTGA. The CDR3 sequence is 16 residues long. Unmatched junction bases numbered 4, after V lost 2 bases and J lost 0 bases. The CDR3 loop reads CASSLFASGSTDTQYF. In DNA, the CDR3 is TGTGCCAGCAGCTTATTTGCTAGCGGGAGCACAGATACGCAGTATTTT. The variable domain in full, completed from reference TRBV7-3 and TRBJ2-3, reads GAGVSQTPSNKVTEKGKYVELRCDPISGHTALYWYRQSLGQGPEFLIYFQGTGAADDSGLPNDRFFAVRPEGSVSTLKIQRTERGDSAVYLCASSLFASGSTDTQYFGPGTRLTVL.